The rows below give T cell receptor beta chains drawn from one sample of a study of blood T cells in healthy people across ages. TCRdb independently ran MiXCR on the 5' RACE reads; one entry per CDR3 protein. The repertoire holds around 1,800,000 distinct CDR3 sequences, with about two fifths as singletons. The sample taken for sequencing was blood. These receptors all come from a human donor in good health. Both conserved end residues are part of each CDR3. The D gene is left open where the match is weak. Rows give clone size only sometimes, using once, few, many, or a class for an expanded clone.

>-|TRBJ1-1|TRBV29-1|-|11
CSVPSNTEAFF
TGCAGCGTTCCGTCTAACACTGAAGCTTTCTTT
>-|TRBJ2-1|TRBV7-2|-|15
CASSFVQGVYNEQFF
TGTGCCAGCAGCTTTGTACAGGGCGTCTACAATGAGCAGTTCTTC
>TRBD1|TRBJ1-2|TRBV20-1|-|12
CSAYDRGPGYTF
TGCAGTGCCTACGACAGGGGGCCTGGCTACACCTTC
>-|TRBJ2-5|TRBV24-1|-|17
CATSAPRGSRYGETQYF
TGTGCCACCAGTGCCCCACGGGGATCGAGATATGGGGAGACCCAGTACTTC
>-|TRBJ2-5|TRBV29-1|few|14
CSVDVGALPGEQYF
TGCAGCGTTGATGTGGGGGCCCTACCTGGGGAGCAGTACTTC
>TRBD2|TRBJ2-7|TRBV28|-|19
CASSLFGSGGASISYEQYF
TGTGCCAGCAGTTTATTTGGGTCGGGAGGGGCCAGCATTTCCTACGAGCAGTACTTC
>-|TRBJ2-2|TRBV7-2|-|15
CASSQGQANTGELFF
TGTGCCAGCAGCCAGGGACAAGCGAACACCGGGGAGCTGTTTTTT
>TRBD2|TRBJ2-5|TRBV7-9|-|15
CAIRGTSGHQETQYF
TGTGCCATAAGAGGGACTAGCGGGCACCAAGAGACCCAGTACTTC
>TRBD1|TRBJ2-3|TRBV5-1|-|14
CASSSYRGSDTQYF
TGCGCCAGCAGCTCGTACAGGGGTTCGGATACGCAGTATTTT
>TRBD2|TRBJ2-3|TRBV5-1|-|16
CASSFGGAGGPDTQYF
TGCGCCAGCAGCTTCGGTGGGGCGGGGGGTCCAGATACGCAGTATTTT
>-|TRBJ1-2|TRBV12-3/TRBV12-4|-|13
CASSLREFYGYTF
TGTGCCAGCAGTTTACGGGAATTCTATGGCTACACCTTC
>-|TRBJ2-2|TRBV20-1|few|14
CSARGRVGTGELFF
TGCAGTGCTAGAGGAAGGGTAGGGACCGGGGAGCTGTTTTTT
>-|TRBJ2-3|TRBV14|few|12
CASSPGEHQQYF
TGTGCCAGCAGCCCAGGGGAGCATCAACAGTATTTT
>-|TRBJ2-4|TRBV7-2|-|15
CASSLDLSTKNIQYF
TGTGCCAGCAGCTTAGATCTCAGTACCAAAAACATTCAGTACTTC
>-|TRBJ1-1|TRBV20-1|-|19
CSARPPPGIGRARNTEAFF
TGCAGTGCTAGGCCCCCTCCGGGTATCGGACGGGCCCGGAACACTGAAGCTTTCTTT
>-|TRBJ2-5|TRBV20-1|few|15
CSAPPLTGMQETQYF
TGCAGTGCTCCCCCACTGACCGGGATGCAAGAGACCCAGTACTTC
>-|TRBJ2-6|TRBV11-1|many|21
CASSRRQGGTRSSSGANVLTF
TGTGCCAGCAGCCGCCGACAGGGAGGGACCCGTAGCTCCTCTGGGGCCAACGTCCTGACTTTC
>-|TRBJ2-1|TRBV7-9|-|16
CASILNVGPTYNEQFF
TGTGCCAGCATTTTGAACGTAGGGCCCACTTACAATGAGCAGTTCTTC
>-|TRBJ1-2|TRBV7-9|-|13
CASSLSYRDGYTF
TGTGCCAGCAGCTTAAGCTACAGGGATGGCTACACCTTC
>-|TRBJ2-4|TRBV20-1|-|14
CSAQEGVAKNIQYF
TGCAGTGCACAGGAGGGAGTAGCCAAAAACATTCAGTACTTC
>-|TRBJ2-7|TRBV12-3/TRBV12-4|few|13
CASSLSTPYEQYF
TGTGCCAGCAGTTTATCTACCCCCTACGAGCAGTACTTC
>-|TRBJ1-2|TRBV7-2|few|16
CTSSLILGGEAYGYTF
TGCACCAGCAGCTTAATCCTAGGGGGGGAGGCCTATGGCTACACCTTC